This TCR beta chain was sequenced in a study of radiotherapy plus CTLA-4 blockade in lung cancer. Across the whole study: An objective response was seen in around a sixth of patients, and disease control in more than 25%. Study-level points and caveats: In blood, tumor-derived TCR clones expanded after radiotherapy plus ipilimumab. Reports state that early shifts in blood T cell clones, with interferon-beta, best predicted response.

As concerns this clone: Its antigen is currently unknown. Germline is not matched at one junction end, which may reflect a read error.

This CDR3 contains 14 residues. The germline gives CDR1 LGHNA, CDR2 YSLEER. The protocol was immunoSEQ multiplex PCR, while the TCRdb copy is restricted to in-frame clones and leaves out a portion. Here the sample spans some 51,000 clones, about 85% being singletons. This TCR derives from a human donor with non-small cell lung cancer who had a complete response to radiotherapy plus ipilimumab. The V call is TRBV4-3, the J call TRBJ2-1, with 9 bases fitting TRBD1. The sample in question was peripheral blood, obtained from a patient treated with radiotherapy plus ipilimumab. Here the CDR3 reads CASSQDLGTGTEIF. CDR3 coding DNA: TGCGCCAGCAGCCAAGATCTTGGGACAGGGACCGAGATCTTC.